This T cell receptor (beta chain) was observed in a study of cytomegalovirus exposure and HLA in healthy donors (dated by TCRdb to 2017 to 2019). In the study overall: According to an earlier analysis of several hundred of the donors, about 179 million T cells yielded some 110 million unique TCR beta sequences and 250 to 350 Gb of sequence data. A few DR-DQ haplotypes were treated as single units for association and clustering because of strong linkage in the cohort. To study patterns of TCR occurrence, a later analysis re-analyzed previously published TCR beta repertoires from just over 650 donors and added high-resolution HLA genotyping. Among several hundred genotyped donors of the cohort, an average of around 220,000 unique TCR beta nucleotide sequences was sequenced per donor, of which 15% to 20% were non-productive. To predict cytomegalovirus infection status, the study combined high-throughput TCR immunosequencing, statistical association of individual TCRs with disease status, and machine learning. In the later analysis, no new phenotypic data were used to find candidate immune exposures; instead, reliance was placed on TCR beta sequences and their occurrence across donors. Genome-wide SNP genotypes for about 60% of the roughly 670 donors were used in a later genetic analysis, which treated that subset as a discovery cohort. About 300 gigabases of sequencing data and approximately 85 million unique TCR sequences were included in an early release covering roughly 700 HLA-typed donors. The study used immunosequencing to profile the T cell repertoires of several hundred subjects and linked those repertoires to cytomegalovirus serostatus. The genetic ancestry cluster associated with self-reported Caucasian donors included over 80% of the roughly 410 genotyped donors. Along with the approximately 650-subject first cohort, a separate validation cohort of roughly 110 different subjects was used. Typing coverage varied by locus: roughly 629-630 donors for A, B, C, DRB1 and DQB1; roughly 560 for DQA1; over 600 for DPA1; roughly 450 for DPB1. Both class I and class II loci were covered by HLA typing, at four-digit resolution. To decide whether each TCR beta V gene segment behaved as functional or pseudogenic, an earlier analysis of fewer than 750 of the donors relied on high-throughput TCR beta sequencing. All discovery cohort repertoires had been generated on a single sequencing platform. Donor age, sex, ethnicity and CMV serostatus were collected together with the repertoire data. The study aimed to test whether signatures of past pathogen exposure could be identified by cataloging public T cell receptors.

The cohort consisted of hundreds of healthy bone marrow donors. All cohort members were sampled while nominally healthy, although unrecorded immune exposures were likely present. The donor was CMV seronegative and was included in the group of 352 seronegative cohort members. Every donor gave a peripheral blood sample, and the peripheral blood mononuclear cells from that sample were used for TCR beta sequencing. Genomic DNA was extracted from the blood cell samples with the Qiagen DNeasy Blood Extraction Kit. V was cut back by 3 bases and J by 7 bases, leaving a gap of 15 bases between them. The germline V gene gives CDR1 as KGHSH and CDR2 as LQKENI. The CDR3 measures 14 amino acids from cysteine to phenylalanine. The entry retains the CDR3 DNA only, 42 bases that are in frame from base 1. Remarks on this clone: It lacks a known antigen. No base quality information exists; no much larger clone differs at one position.

Points the paper makes about the study in general: The study gave a list of about 160 TCR beta chains associated with cytomegalovirus. In a later analysis, the rate of TCR association differed among HLA loci, with DRB1 alleles having the most associated TCRs and HLA-C alleles having the fewest. Immune exposure information for the cohort was limited to CMV serostatus. Only TCR beta chains were sequenced in this cohort, and the absence of alpha or paired-chain data limited detectable features. In both the original and validation cohorts, the classifier was reported to diagnose cytomegalovirus status with high specificity and sensitivity. Broadly in line with IMGT annotations, most TCR beta V segments showed up in productive rearrangements about 87% or about 30% of the time in an earlier analysis of approximately 640 of the donors. According to a later analysis, most CMV-associated TCR beta chains appeared to be HLA-restricted, and the HLA associations seemed to be driven largely by CMV exposure. According to the authors, the approach could potentially be generalized to other disease states and immunological phenotypes. A later genetic analysis associated a missense DCLRE1C variant with V-gene and J-gene trimming of TCR beta chains, and an independent cohort replicated the association. In a later analysis, about 17,000 TCR beta sequences were associated with specific HLA alleles at a false discovery rate of 0.05. Compared with the approximately 670-donor mean, donors in an Asian-associated ancestry cluster had fewer N-insertions in productive TCRs, according to a later genetic analysis. Correlated functional status among segregating V segments might reflect linkage disequilibrium, but an unknown experimental factor could not be ruled out. The presence/absence analyses assumed that sequencing depth was roughly uniform across donors, and that assumption may not be true. Because counts were too low, more than 15 rarely observed V segments, including chromosome 9 orphons, were left out of the earlier analysis of 587 of the donors. A cluster of highly shared sequence variants was judged likely to represent a technical artifact of the sequencing pipeline. In vitro tests confirmed that a few of the cytomegalovirus-associated TCR beta chains recognize cytomegalovirus antigens. In a later analysis, HLA-associated TCR beta chains were found to be more clonally expanded and to have lower generation probabilities than equally common non-associated chains. Because the 87-base-pair reads could not distinguish some IMGT-functional V segments, including TRBV6-2 and TRBV6-3, those segments were excluded. In a later analysis, several top co-occurrence clusters were reported to appear linked to parvovirus B19, influenza, CMV and Epstein-Barr virus. Most TCR sequences were seen in very few donors, while some public TCRs were found in many individuals. Strong co-occurrence of HLA alleles, especially DR and DQ, made assigning TCR associations to individual alleles difficult. Because some donors lacked HLA typing at each locus, the association tests relied only on the typed subset. A further reported finding was that TCR beta sequences accurately predicted the HLA-A and HLA-B alleles for most subjects in the first cohort.

The library was generated by the immunoSEQ multiplex PCR assay. For the multiplex PCR, a mixture combining 60 forward primers for TCR Vbeta segments and 13 reverse primers for TCR Jbeta segments was used. The CDR3 region of rearranged TCR beta genes was amplified from genomic DNA with a multiplex PCR assay. The Illumina HiSeq System was used to sequence the amplified TCR beta libraries as 87-base-pair reads. The study's own analysis went as follows. A later analysis counted tens of millions of unique TCR beta chains across the 640 or so repertoires, and about 10 million of these chains were shared by at least two donors. A nearest-neighbor algorithm error-corrected the raw reads and collapsed the reads into unique sequences, merging closely related sequences to remove PCR and sequencing errors. To assign V, D and J gene segments, CDR3 sequences were aligned to IMGT reference sequences. For a sequence to be retained, a match of at least six nucleotides to both a V gene segment and a J gene segment was required. A rearrangement was called productive if the CDR3 had no stop codons and remained in frame with V and J, and every other rearrangement was called non-productive. CDR3 was defined according to IMGT convention as the region running from the second conserved V-encoded cysteine to the conserved J-encoded phenylalanine. The earlier analysis of about 570 of the donors excluded any sequence lacking an unambiguous match to a single V gene segment. An earlier analysis of several hundred of the donors called V segments functional above 56.7% productive rearrangements and segregating when the between-donor standard deviation exceeded 5%. A statistical classification framework was developed to diagnose cytomegalovirus status using the catalog of TCR beta chain sequences. In a later analysis, TCR nucleotide sequences were compared against IMGT/GENE-DB human TR gene sequences so that V and J genes could be assigned. In a later analysis, CDR3 sequences and most-parsimonious VDJ recombination scenarios were assigned using the TCRdist pipeline. In a later analysis, each TCR beta chain was defined by its CDR3 amino acid sequence together with its V-gene family, and reads lacking a unique V-gene family were excluded. A later analysis removed 550 to 650 highly shared, low-generation-probability nucleotide sequences to deal with suspected cross-contamination and a sequencing artifact. In a later analysis, a clonal expansion index for each public chain was calculated from normalized within-repertoire ranks of inferred template counts. In a later analysis, generation probabilities were computed with a VDJ recombination model fitted to out-of-frame rearrangements, and the resulting probabilities were checked against IGoR. A later analysis scored TCR-TCR, TCR-HLA and TCR-CMV co-occurrence with hypergeometric tests, applying a repertoire-size bias correction to TCR pairs. False discovery rates were estimated in a later analysis by permuting HLA or CMV assignments 20 times. In a later analysis, co-occurring TCRs were grouped with DBSCAN, and TCRdist sequence similarity was added when clustering was performed within HLA-allele-positive subsets. Repertoires with fewer than 30,000 or more than 120,000 public chains were left out of co-occurrence clustering, as were several repertoires with anomalous nucleotide sharing. In its TCRdb copy, this immuneACCESS table keeps in-frame sequences only and misses some clones. Where compared with another copy, unresolved V genes explain less than half of these, and the others have no known cause. The DNA was the basis for D and trimming; V, J and clone size are from that table. The sample table lists 210,000 or so clones, more than 75% of them with a count of one. The ten largest account for roughly 1.3% of the sample.

The sequence links TRBV18 to TRBJ1-1, with the D gene too uncertain to name. This receptor was identified in a man aged 30 to 39 in good health and CMV-seronegative. The sample comprised PBMCs. The nucleotide sequence is TGTGCCAGCTCACCTCCAGGTGGGCAGATTGAAGCTTTCTTT. This sequence encodes CASSPPGGQIEAFF.